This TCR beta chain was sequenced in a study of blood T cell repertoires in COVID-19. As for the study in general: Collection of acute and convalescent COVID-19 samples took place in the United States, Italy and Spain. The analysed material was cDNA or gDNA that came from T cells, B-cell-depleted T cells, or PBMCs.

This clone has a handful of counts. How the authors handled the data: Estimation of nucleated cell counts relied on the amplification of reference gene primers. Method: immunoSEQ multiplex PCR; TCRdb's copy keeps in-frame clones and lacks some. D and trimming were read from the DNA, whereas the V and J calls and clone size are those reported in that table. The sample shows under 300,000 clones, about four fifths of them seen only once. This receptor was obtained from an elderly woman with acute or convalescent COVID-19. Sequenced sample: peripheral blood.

The CDR3, as DNA: TGCGCCAGCAGCCAAGAACAGGCAGCTAACTATGGCTACACCTTC. Protein product: CASSQEQAANYGYTF. This chain uses TRBV4-1 with TRBJ1-2; possible D gene TRBD1, 5 bases. Trimming shortened V by 0 bases and J by 0 bases, and 8 bases separated the two germline ends. The CDR3 has 15 residues. CDR1 MGHRA and CDR2 YSYEKL come from the germline V gene.